This T cell receptor beta chain was sequenced in a study of T cells in Graves' hyperthyroidism and ophthalmopathy (dated by TCRdb to between 2019 and 2020). The study in broad terms: Peripheral blood was collected at initial diagnosis, before any treatment. To identify TCR V-J signatures that set the groups apart, the researchers used a discovery cohort of about a hundred patients, made up of around 40 with Graves' ophthalmopathy and 55 to 65 with stable Graves' hyperthyroidism. An independent validation cohort of 18 to 20 hyperthyroidism patients and more than 15 patients who later progressed to ophthalmopathy tested prospective prediction of ophthalmopathy. The 85 to 100 discovery patients were divided at random into training and test sets in a 7:3 ratio. In addition, the study compared T-cell repertoires in thyroid tissue and in blood from several Graves' hyperthyroidism patients. After sampling, hyperthyroidism patients received methimazole starting at 30 mg daily, and ophthalmopathy patients received high-dose intravenous methylprednisolone. The paper describes TCR Vbeta CDR3 sequencing of about 140 peripheral blood samples, made up of 43 ophthalmopathy patients, around 78 hyperthyroidism patients and some 17 progressor patients.

Amplification of TCR beta CDR3 regions was carried out from RNA transcripts. A first-round RT-PCR of the TCR CDR3 used the HTBI primer set with the Qiagen OneStep RT-PCR kit. A second multiplex PCR round built the libraries, followed by size selection and purification. Sequencing of the libraries was done on an Illumina HiSeq2000 using paired-end 100 bp reads. Concerning the study's data processing: SOAPnuke was used to process the raw data, throwing out any read that contained adapters or uncalled bases, had a mean Phred below 15, or lacked an exact constant-primer or identifier match. High-quality paired reads were merged with COPE v1.2.5, and unique nucleotide sequences were defined as clonotypes. MiTCR v1.1 was used to align clonotypes to the IMGT TRBV, TRBD and TRBJ reference segments. The analysis was restricted to V-J combinations with a frequency above 0.0001, which together covered 99% to 99.2% of the repertoires. The TCS score was defined as F50 (clonal expansion) divided by E x V (chaos), with BLOSUM62-based TCRdist calculated between CDR3 peptides within each V-J. Welch's t-statistics and random forest reduced some 510 V-J features to fewer than 15, which were used in a naive Bayes classifier (R e1071). TCRdb reanalyzed the raw reads on its own, using fastp at Q25 for trimming and MiXCR for clone calling, and kept in-frame beta chains. Every CDR3 protein is listed once, alongside the most common genes and DNA of its rows. TCRdb, not the original authors, processed these V and J calls. This sample lists roughly 500,000 distinct CDR3 sequences; about 15% were detected once. 5.5% to 7.5% of the sample rests with the top ten.

Hyperthyroidism patients were newly diagnosed, had a disease duration of under 2 months, and were aged 18 to 65 years. Exclusion was applied to patients with uncontrolled infections, other autoimmune diseases, pregnancy or lactation. Clinical symptoms, serum thyroxine and TRAb, thyroid ultrasound, and orbital computed tomography formed the basis for the diagnoses. Blood from progressor patients was collected at the time of first diagnosis with hyperthyroidism, before any ophthalmopathy symptoms had appeared. PBMCs were isolated from around 10 ml of fresh peripheral blood by Ficoll-Paque density gradient centrifugation. Progressor patients were initially diagnosed with Graves' hyperthyroidism and developed ophthalmopathy during follow-up. Trizol reagent was used to extract total RNA, and RNA quality was then checked on an Agilent 2100 Bioanalyzer. The paper as a whole reports these results and caveats: A model built on a 13 V-J signature distinguished ophthalmopathy from stable hyperthyroidism, reaching 87.88% sensitivity and 81.08% specificity in cross-validation and 80%/75% in testing. In validation, the model predicted progression to ophthalmopathy a median of roughly 6.5 months before onset, with approximately 71% sensitivity and about 72% specificity. Sample size was not statistically predetermined, and investigators were not blinded to group allocation. Blood samples also contained most of the expanded thyroid clonotypes (frequency above 0.001), which suggests that blood repertoires may reflect thyroid immune responses.

This clonotype was observed at least ten times. The antigen it recognizes is unknown. Base qualities are not recorded, but no much larger clone differs from it by a single base. CDR1 and CDR2 are read off the germline V gene as SGHNT and YENEEA. From the cysteine up to the phenylalanine, the CDR3 has a length of 15 residues. Only the CDR3 DNA stays, 45 bases, in frame from base 1. V drops 2 bases and J drops 4 bases, leaving 15 bases in between. The chain was built from TRBV11-3 and TRBJ2-7; a tentative D match to TRBD1 spans 6 bases. Sequencing was done on a sample of blood. The clonotype was recovered from a woman aged 25 to 45 with Graves' hyperthyroidism that later progressed to Graves' ophthalmopathy. The DNA sequence is TGTGCCAGCAGCTTACTCCCCCAGGGGTCGTACGAGCAGTACTTC. Its translation reads: CASSLLPQGSYEQYF.